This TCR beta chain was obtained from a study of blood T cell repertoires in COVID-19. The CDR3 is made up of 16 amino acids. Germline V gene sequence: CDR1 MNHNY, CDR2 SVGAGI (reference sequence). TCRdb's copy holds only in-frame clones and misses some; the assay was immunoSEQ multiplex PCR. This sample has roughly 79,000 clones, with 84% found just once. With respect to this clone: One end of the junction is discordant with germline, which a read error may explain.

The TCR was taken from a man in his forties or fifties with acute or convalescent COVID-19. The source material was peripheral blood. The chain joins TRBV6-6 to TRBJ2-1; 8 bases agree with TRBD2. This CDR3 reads CASSYPKSGSYNEQFF. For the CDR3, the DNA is TGCGCCAGCAGTTACCCAAAAAGCGGGAGCTACAATGAGCAGTTCTTC.